This TCR beta chain was profiled in a study of Ad26.COV2.S vaccination and SARS-CoV-2 variants. The assay was immunoSEQ multiplex PCR, and TCRdb's table has in-frame clones only and misses some. The data contain 300,000 to 400,000 clones, around nine tenths of them singletons. The treatment denotes: about 20 received Ad26.COV2.S at low or high dose, single or two shots; several received placebo; per-sample allocation not given. Material that was analyzed had been drawn on day 63 after the first vaccine or placebo injection. Expression of Wuhan-strain SARS-CoV-2 spike came from the Ad26 vector that formed the vaccine. This clonotype originated in a person aged 18-60 years who received the Ad26.COV2.S COVID-19 vaccine or a placebo. Sequenced here: peripheral blood, sampled in a trial of Ad26.COV2.S vaccine versus placebo.

In DNA, the CDR3 is TGTGCCAGCAGCTTAGTTTCGGAGACTGAAGCTTTCTTT. Its protein is CASSLVSETEAFF. The chain couples TRBV11-2 to TRBJ1-1; D not certain. The germline gives CDR1 SGHAT, CDR2 FQNNGV. V shed 1 base and J shed 5 bases, with 8 bases lying between them. The CDR3 contains 13 residues.